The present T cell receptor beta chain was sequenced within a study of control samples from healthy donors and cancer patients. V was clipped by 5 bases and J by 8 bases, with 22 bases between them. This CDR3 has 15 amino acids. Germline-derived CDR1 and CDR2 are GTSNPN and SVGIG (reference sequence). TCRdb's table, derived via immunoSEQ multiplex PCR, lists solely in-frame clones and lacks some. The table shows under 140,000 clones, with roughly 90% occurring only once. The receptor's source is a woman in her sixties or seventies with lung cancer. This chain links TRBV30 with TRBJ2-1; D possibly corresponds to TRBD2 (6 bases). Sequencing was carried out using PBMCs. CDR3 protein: CAWATSGLGGDEQFF. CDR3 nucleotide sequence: TGTGCCTGGGCCACCAGTGGGCTTGGAGGGGATGAGCAGTTCTTC.